A few counts support the clone carrying this TCR beta chain. The authors ran a second PCR of about 7 to 11 cycles using a sample-barcoded 5' primer and a J-beta primer mix. From the 5' RACE reads, TCRdb called clonotypes with MiXCR, one entry per CDR3 protein. The table has 550,000 to 700,000 distinct CDR3 sequences, roughly 29% seen once. At least 6.5 million PBMCs were isolated per sample. The sample belongs to a study of blood T cells in healthy people across ages. The V and J ends lost 5 bases and 7 bases, in that order; junction bases with no gene match: 11. The germline CDR1 and CDR2 sequences are SGHTA and FQGTGA. This CDR3 has 16 amino acids.

The sequencing input was blood. This rearrangement joins TRBV7-3 to TRBJ2-5; 12 positions agree with TRBD2. This TCR derives from a woman in her 70s in good health. Here the CDR3 reads CASSPEGTSGQRTQYF. For the CDR3, the DNA is TGTGCCAGCAGCCCAGAAGGGACTAGCGGGCAAAGGACCCAGTACTTC.